A single sample is the source of the 17 T cell receptor beta chains below, sequenced in a study of shared clonotypes between healthy human individuals. Profiling relied on immunoSEQ multiplex PCR, and the TCRdb table lists in-frame clones only, not all of them. The sample carries around 1,000,000 clones, around three quarters recorded once. The sample consisted of memory CD4+ T cells from PBMCs. Subset of the sample: CD45RA-negative fraction. The receptors originated from a man younger than 30 in good health. Some clones in this sample may be carry-over from other donors' samples.

A word on this clone: A far larger clone lies a single base away; this is likely a read error. This chain's CDR3 is CDSSFWGGSPDTQYF. The DNA for the CDR3 is TGTGACAGCAGCTTTTGGGGGGGTTCTCCAGATACGCAGTATTTT. V usage is TRBV11-2 and J usage is TRBJ2-3; 7 bases are shared with TRBD2. This CDR3 spans 15 amino acids. Germline loops: CDR1 SGHAT, CDR2 FQNNGV.

The rearrangement uses TRBV29-1 and TRBJ1-2, with D unresolved. The CDR3 extends over 11 amino acids. V was clipped by 0 bases and J by 5 bases, with 4 bases between them. CDR1 SQVTM and CDR2 ANQGSEA come from the germline V gene. DNA of the CDR3: TGCAGCGTTGAAGAACAGTATGGCTACACCTTC. Protein product: CSVEEQYGYTF.

V and J are TRBV28 and TRBJ1-4; TRBD1 aligns across 11 bases. Germline V gene data show CDR1 as MDHEN and CDR2 as SYDVKM. The CDR3 totals 15 residues. Trimming cost V 5 bases and J 7 bases; bases outside gene matches: 6. CDR3 sequence reads: CASSPTGQGVEKLFF. The CDR3 DNA sequence: TGTGCCAGCAGTCCGACGGGACAGGGGGTTGAAAAACTGTTTTTT.

The table lists this clone with a count of one. The gene calls are TRBV4-3 and TRBJ2-2, with 8 bases identical to TRBD1. The CDR3 has 16 residues. Germline CDR1 is LGHNA and CDR2 is YSLEER. Trimming cost V 4 bases and J 6 bases; bases outside gene matches: 10. The CDR3 DNA reads as TGCGCCAGCAGCCCTGCCAGGGGGCGAGGAGCCGGGGAGCTGTTTTTT. Encoded protein: CASSPARGRGAGELFF.

The chain joins TRBV15 to TRBJ1-1; D may be TRBD1 (5 bases). Looked up from germline, CDR1 is LNHNV and CDR2 is YYDKDF (reference sequence). Trimming shortened V by 0 bases and J by 0 bases, and 11 bases separated the two germline ends. The CDR3 is 16 residues long. CDR3 nucleotides: TGTGCCACCAGCAGAGATCCGGGGGACCTGAACACTGAAGCTTTCTTT. Its translation: CATSRDPGDLNTEAFF.

The rearrangement links TRBV7-9 to TRBJ2-6; a weak D match, TRBD2 (5 bases). This CDR3 has 15 residues. The V gene lost 6 bases and the J gene lost 2 bases, with 11 bases spanning the gap. Germline V gene lookup returns CDR1 SEHNR and CDR2 FQNEAQ (reference sequence). Here the CDR3 DNA reads TGTGCCAGCAGTCGGGGAGTCCCTGGGGCCAACGTCCTGACTTTC. Translated: CASSRGVPGANVLTF.

This clone occurred once. The chain has TRBV5-6 and TRBJ2-1; the D gene is possibly TRBD2 (5 bases). Looked up from germline, CDR1 is SGHDT and CDR2 is YYEEEE. CDR3 length: 15 residues. The V end was cut by 7 bases, the J end by 1 base, with 15 bases between. For the CDR3, the DNA is TGTGCCAGCGACCGATCGGGGAATTCCTACAATGAGCAGTTCTTC. Its translation is CASDRSGNSYNEQFF.

The rearrangement joins TRBV18 to TRBJ2-3; tentatively, D is TRBD1 (6 bases). The germline V and J ends were trimmed by 1 base and 3 bases, with 17 bases remaining between them. Germline CDR1 and CDR2: KGHSH and LQKENI. The CDR3 has 17 amino acids. CDR3 sequence (DNA): TGTGCCAGCTCACCACAACAGACAGGTGCAGCGACAGATACGCAGTATTTT. It is translated as CASSPQQTGAATDTQYF.

This chain joins TRBV11-3 and TRBJ2-1; D is uncertain. Trimming took 6 bases from V and 9 from J, leaving 18 bases between them. Germline CDR1 reads SGHNT; CDR2 reads YENEEA. The CDR3 runs to 14 residues. The CDR3 bases are TGTGCCAGCAGTCCCGGACGACGGAATGGTGAGCAGTTCTTC. This translates into CASSPGRRNGEQFF. The whole variable domain, filled in from reference TRBV11-3 and TRBJ2-1, reads EAGVVQSPRYKIIEKKQPVAFWCNPISGHNTLYWYLQNLGQGPELLIRYENEEAVDDSQLPKDRFSAERLKGVDSTLKIQPAELGDSAVYLCASSPGRRNGEQFFGPGTRLTVL.

This clone was seen just once. The J gene is TRBJ2-2, the V gene TRBV29-1; the match to TRBD1 covers 8 bases. CDR1 is SQVTM and CDR2 is ANQGSEA in the germline V gene. The CDR3 length is 13 residues. CDR3 protein: CSTDRGNTGELFF. The DNA of the CDR3 is TGCAGTACCGACAGGGGGAACACCGGGGAGCTGTTTTTT.

The genes are TRBV7-2 and TRBJ2-1, with 8 nucleotides matching TRBD1. Germline V gene data show CDR1 as SGHTA and CDR2 as FQGNSA. The CDR3 has 15 residues. V was pared by 2 bases and J by 2 bases, with 2 bases of the junction left unmatched. This CDR3 reads CASSLTTGAYNEQFF. The CDR3 coding sequence is TGTGCCAGCAGCTTAACGACAGGGGCCTACAATGAGCAGTTCTTC.

The rearrangement joins TRBV5-5 to TRBJ2-2; D gene unclear. This CDR3 is 12 amino acids long. Trimming took 3 bases from V and 6 from J, leaving 6 bases between them. The germline gives CDR1 SGHKS, CDR2 YYEKEE (reference sequence). The CDR3 DNA is TGTGCCAGCAGCTCGGACCCCGGGGAGCTGTTTTTT. Amino acids: CASSSDPGELFF.

In regard to this clone: This same CDR3 is encoded by further DNA sequences in the sample. The chain employs TRBV5-1 and TRBJ2-7; D is perhaps TRBD1 (5 bases). CDR1 is SGHRS, CDR2 YFSETQ, per germline. This CDR3 contains 13 residues. Trimming removed 3 bases at V and 5 bases at J, with 12 bases between. The CDR3 nucleotides read TGCGCCAGCAGCTCTGGACAAGGGAACGAGCAGTACTTC. This codes for CASSSGQGNEQYF. Filled out from reference TRBV5-1 and TRBJ2-7, the complete variable domain reads KAGVTQTPRYLIKTRGQQVTLSCSPISGHRSVSWYQQTPGQGLQFLFEYFSETQRNKGNFPGRFSGRQFSNSRSEMNVSTLELGDSALYLCASSSGQGNEQYFGPGTRLTVT.

This chain connects TRBV9 to TRBJ1-2; TRBD1 agrees at 10 bases. The length of the CDR3 is 14 residues. Germline values: CDR1 SGDLS, CDR2 YYNGEE. V trimming: 4 bases; J trimming: 8 bases; junction bases outside the gene matches: 8. The CDR3: CASSMEDRGTGYTF. CDR3 sequence (DNA): TGTGCCAGCAGCATGGAGGACAGGGGGACGGGCTACACCTTC. The variable domain in full, completed from reference TRBV9 and TRBJ1-2, reads DSGVTQTPKHLITATGQRVTLRCSPRSGDLSVYWYQQSLDQGLQFLIQYYNGEERAKGNILERFSAQQFPDLHSELNLSSLELGDSALYFCASSMEDRGTGYTFGSGTRLTVV.

To note about this clone: This sample also contains other DNA sequences that code for the same CDR3. The J gene is TRBJ2-7, the V gene TRBV20-1; D uncertain. CDR3 length: 11 amino acids. Germline V CDR1 and CDR2: DFQATT, SNEGSKA (reference sequence). The V and J ends lost 3 bases and 4 bases respectively, with 7 bases between them. The CDR3 sequence: CSASGGYEQYF. CDR3 nucleotides: TGCAGTGCTAGTGGCGGTTACGAGCAGTACTTC.

The chain carries TRBV5-3 and TRBJ1-1, with D tentatively TRBD1 (5 bases). TRBV5-3 is an ORF, and what it does is uncertain. The CDR3 totals 14 residues. Trimming stripped 4 bases from V and 10 bases from J, with 20 bases between. This CDR3 reads CARSKRDLRWGAFF. In DNA, the CDR3 is TGTGCCAGAAGCAAAAGGGACCTCAGGTGGGGAGCTTTCTTT.

The chain links TRBV2 to TRBJ2-5; the match to TRBD1 covers 7 bases. The DNA end favors TRBJ2-7, so the J call may be wrong. The CDR3 loop spans 12 amino acids. Germline V lookup: CDR1 SNHLY, CDR2 FYNNEI. The chain's CDR3 is CASSGTAYEQYF. The CDR3 DNA sequence: TGTGCCAGCAGCGGGACAGCCTACGAGCAGTACTTC.